Presented here are 25 T cell receptor beta chains from one specimen sequenced in a study of blood T cell repertoires in COVID-19. The assay was immunoSEQ multiplex PCR, and TCRdb's table has in-frame clones only and misses some. The sample lists 250,000 to 350,000 clones; approximately 85% were seen once. The sequenced sample consisted of peripheral blood. Receptors originate from a human donor with COVID-19, enrolled during active disease. The donor label of this sample is uncertain.

The rearrangement links TRBV5-4 to TRBJ1-5; 10 nucleotides agree with TRBD1. Unmatched junction bases numbered 6, after V lost 5 bases and J lost 4 bases. This CDR3 contains 15 residues. Germline lookup yields CDR1 SGHNT and CDR2 YYREEE (reference sequence). Here the CDR3 reads CASSSGQGLNQPQHF. The CDR3 coding sequence is TGTGCCAGCAGTTCGGGACAGGGGTTAAATCAGCCCCAGCATTTT.

The chain joins TRBV3-1 (or the pseudogene TRBV3-2) to TRBJ2-1; 11 positions match TRBD2. V was clipped by 2 bases and J by 7 bases; unmatched bases: 16. This CDR3 has 19 amino acids. CDR1 and CDR2 from the germline V gene are LGHDT and YNNKEL (reference sequence). As DNA, the CDR3 is TGTGCCAGCAGCCAAACGGCTAGCGGGAGGCAATCCTGGGAAAATGAGCAGTTCTTC. This encodes CASSQTASGRQSWENEQFF.

This clone has just one count. This rearrangement joins TRBV9 to TRBJ1-4, with 10 bases aligning to TRBD1. The CDR3 is 14 amino acids. The V segment lost 4 bases and the J segment 8 bases; nucleotides outside the gene matches: 5. Germline assignment: CDR1 SGDLS and CDR2 YYNGEE. CDR3 region: CASSPRTGGEKLFF. The CDR3 DNA reads TGTGCCAGCAGCCCTCGGACAGGGGGGGAAAAACTGTTTTTT.

V usage is TRBV25-1 and J usage is TRBJ1-5; TRBD1 agrees at 7 bases. V was clipped by 6 bases and J by 4 bases; unmatched bases: 6. Looked up from germline, CDR1 is MGHDK and CDR2 is SYGVNS. This CDR3 comprises 14 residues. In nucleotides, the CDR3 is TGTGCCAGCAGCCCACCAGGGGGAAATCAGCCCCAGCATTTT. Translation: CASSPPGGNQPQHF.

J is TRBJ2-7 and V is TRBV15; maybe TRBD1 (5 bases). Germline V gene sequence: CDR1 LNHNV, CDR2 YYDKDF (reference sequence). V was trimmed by 5 bases and J by 6 bases, leaving 17 bases between them. This CDR3 is 14 amino acids long. In nucleotides, the CDR3 is TGTGCCACCAGCCAGCAGGGTTACATGGGCGAGCAGTACTTC. Its protein is CATSQQGYMGEQYF.

The chain joins TRBV24-1 to TRBJ2-1, with a weak D call TRBD2 (5 bases). Germline V gives CDR1 KGHDR, CDR2 SFDVKD. V lost 6 bases and J lost 4, with 12 bases in between. This CDR3 spans 14 amino acids. Written as DNA, the CDR3 is TGTGCCACCAGTTCGGGAACAGAATACAATGAGCAGTTCTTC. It is translated as CATSSGTEYNEQFF.

Comment on this clone: Other DNA sequences of this sample code for an identical CDR3. This sequence joins TRBV5-4 and TRBJ2-1; TRBD1 agrees at 8 bases. V shed 2 bases and J 0 bases; nucleotides not matched to a gene: 1. The CDR3 sequence is 15 residues long. Germline V CDR1 and CDR2: SGHNT, YYREEE (reference sequence). The CDR3 region is CASSLDRGSYNEQFF. The CDR3 coding sequence is TGTGCCAGCAGCTTAGACAGGGGCTCCTACAATGAGCAGTTCTTC. Full variable domain (missing parts from reference TRBV5-4 and TRBJ2-1): ETGVTQSPTHLIKTRGQQVTLRCSSQSGHNTVSWYQQALGQGPQFIFQYYREEENGRGNFPPRFSGLQFPNYSSELNVNALELDDSALYLCASSLDRGSYNEQFFGPGTRLTVL.

V and J are TRBV28 and TRBJ1-6; a possible D gene is TRBD1 (6 bases). Trimming removed 3 bases from V and 10 bases from J, with 19 bases in between. The germline V gene has CDR1 MDHEN and CDR2 SYDVKM. The CDR3 runs to 16 residues. CDR3 DNA: TGTGCCAGCAGTTTTGGGTGGGGGGGCGTAGGATCACCCCTCCACTTT. Translation gives CASSFGWGGVGSPLHF.

V and J are TRBV9 and TRBJ2-7; a weak D match, TRBD2 (7 bases). Germline V gene sequence: CDR1 SGDLS, CDR2 YYNGEE. The CDR3 consists of 15 residues. V was cut by 0 bases and J by 5 bases, with 15 bases left in between. The CDR3 sequence: CASSVGAVGGDEQYF. The CDR3 bases are TGTGCCAGCAGCGTAGGAGCCGTAGGGGGGGACGAGCAGTACTTC.

The gene calls are TRBV19 and TRBJ1-1; D gene unclear. The length of the CDR3 is 16 residues. V lost 4 bases and J 1 base, leaving 16 bases between the germline ends. Germline V gives CDR1 LNHDA, CDR2 SQIVND (reference sequence). The CDR3 bases are TGTGCCAGTAGTACCCGAGGAAGAGCGGCGAACACTGAAGCTTTCTTT. Translation gives CASSTRGRAANTEAFF.

The chain employs TRBV7-9 and TRBJ2-2, with 7 bases fitting TRBD2. The CDR3 spans 14 residues. Unmatched junction bases numbered 8, after V lost 11 bases and J lost 2 bases. The germline CDR1 and CDR2 sequences are SEHNR and FQNEAQ (reference sequence). The CDR3 DNA reads as TGTGCCGAAACAAGCGGGGCTAACACCGGGGAGCTGTTTTTT. Protein product: CAETSGANTGELFF.

This chain uses TRBV9 with TRBJ2-2; tentative D call: TRBD1 (6 bases). Germline assignment: CDR1 SGDLS and CDR2 YYNGEE. This CDR3 comprises 13 residues. V was trimmed by 4 bases and J by 5 bases, leaving 9 bases between them. The CDR3 DNA sequence: TGTGCCAGCAGCCAGAGGGGGACCGGGGAGCTGTTTTTT. It encodes CASSQRGTGELFF. The entire variable domain, with the rest obtained from reference TRBV9 and TRBJ2-2, is as follows: DSGVTQTPKHLITATGQRVTLRCSPRSGDLSVYWYQQSLDQGLQFLIQYYNGEERAKGNILERFSAQQFPDLHSELNLSSLELGDSALYFCASSQRGTGELFFGEGSRLTVL.

The chain uses TRBV19 and TRBJ1-5, with 8 bases lining up with TRBD1. The ends lost 7 bases at V and 3 bases at J; junction bases unmatched: 5. The CDR3 covers 14 residues. The germline V gene has CDR1 LNHDA and CDR2 SQIVND (reference sequence). The CDR3 spells CASNPTGDNQPQHF. The DNA for the CDR3 is TGTGCCAGTAATCCGACAGGGGACAATCAGCCCCAGCATTTT.

The chain combines TRBV20-1 with TRBJ2-3, with 7 bases lining up with TRBD1. The germline V gene encodes CDR1 DFQATT and CDR2 SNEGSKA (reference sequence). Trimming removed 7 bases from V and 8 bases from J; junction bases left unmatched: 6. The CDR3 loop spans 11 amino acids. Here the CDR3 DNA reads TGCAGTGTTGGGGACAGCTCTACGCAGTATTTT. Residues: CSVGDSSTQYF.

The chain carries TRBV10-3 and TRBJ1-5, with D perhaps matching TRBD1 (5 bases). The CDR3 has 13 amino acids. Germline loops: CDR1 ENHRY, CDR2 SYGVKD. The V gene lost 11 bases and the J gene lost 4 bases, with 15 bases spanning the gap. The CDR3 spells CAGGAASNQPQHF. For the CDR3, the DNA is TGTGCCGGCGGGGCAGCATCGAATCAGCCCCAGCATTTT.

This clone has just one count. This chain links TRBV11-2 with TRBJ1-1; D is undetermined. This CDR3 has 17 amino acids. From germline, CDR1 is SGHAT and CDR2 FQNNGV. Trimming removed 0 bases at V and 0 bases at J, with 14 bases between. The CDR3 region has the DNA TGTGCCAGCAGCTTAGATCTCGGGAGAGGGATGAACACTGAAGCTTTCTTT. This codes for CASSLDLGRGMNTEAFF.

This clone was detected only once. The rearrangement joins TRBV6-5 to TRBJ1-1; D may be TRBD1 (6 bases). Germline V gene data show CDR1 as MNHEY and CDR2 as SVGAGI. The CDR3 totals 16 residues. V was cut by 0 bases and J by 4 bases, with 15 bases left in between. The CDR3 nucleotides read TGTGCCAGCAGTTACTCGCCTGGGGGGGCCGGCACTGAAGCTTTCTTT. Translation gives CASSYSPGGAGTEAFF.

This sequence joins TRBV7-2 and TRBJ2-7; weak D call: TRBD2 (5 bases). The CDR3 covers 13 residues. V was clipped by 5 bases and J by 0 bases, with 8 bases between them. Per germline, CDR1 SGHTA and CDR2 FQGNSA. The CDR3 reads CASSRGSSYEQYF. The CDR3 bases are TGTGCCAGCAGCCGTGGGAGCTCCTACGAGCAGTACTTC.

This clone appeared a single time. The chain combines TRBV3-1 (or the pseudogene TRBV3-2) with TRBJ1-1; D is unresolved. Germline CDR1 LGHDT, CDR2 YNNKEL (reference sequence). The CDR3 extends over 13 amino acids. The V end lost 1 base, the J end lost 8 bases, and 11 bases lay between the germline ends. The CDR3 loop is CASSQGVETEAFF. The CDR3 nucleotides are TGTGCCAGCAGCCAAGGAGTCGAGACAGAAGCTTTCTTT.

A note on this clone: Different DNA sequences within this sample yield the same CDR3. This chain uses TRBV7-2 with TRBJ2-2; the D is unclear. The CDR3 runs to 14 residues. The V end was cut by 2 bases, the J end by 1 base, with 5 bases between. Germline V gene data show CDR1 as SGHTA and CDR2 as FQGNSA. CDR3 in amino acids: CASSLYRNTGELFF. The CDR3 DNA follows: TGTGCCAGCAGCTTATATCGGAACACCGGGGAGCTGTTTTTT.

The gene calls are TRBV9 and TRBJ2-6; 8 bases line up with TRBD2. V dropped 0 bases and J dropped 4; count of bases not matched to a gene: 6. The germline V gene has CDR1 SGDLS and CDR2 YYNGEE. This CDR3 comprises 17 residues. The CDR3 DNA reads TGTGCCAGCAGCGTAGATGCGGGAGGATCCGGGGCCAACGTCCTGACTTTC. Translated, it gives CASSVDAGGSGANVLTF.

The gene calls are TRBV18 and TRBJ1-1; perhaps TRBD1 as D (5 bases). The CDR3 has 15 amino acids. The V end was cut by 3 bases, the J end by 5 bases, with 16 bases between. Germline CDR1 and CDR2: KGHSH and LQKENI. The CDR3 region is CASSPTDTPGTEAFF. CDR3 coding DNA: TGTGCCAGCTCACCGACGGACACCCCAGGAACTGAAGCTTTCTTT.

The chain combines TRBV18 with TRBJ1-5; 9 bases fit TRBD1. Trimming at V came to 6 bases and at J to 4 bases, leaving 4 bases not matched to a gene. The length of the CDR3 is 14 residues. Germline-derived CDR1 and CDR2 are KGHSH and LQKENI. CDR3 bases: TGTGCCAGCTCTACAGGACAGGGGAATCAGCCCCAGCATTTT. It codes for CASSTGQGNQPQHF.

V and J are TRBV11-2 and TRBJ2-1; the D is unclear. This CDR3 contains 13 residues. The V gene's germline CDR1 is SGHAT and CDR2 FQNNGV. The V end was cut by 5 bases, the J end by 2 bases, with 7 bases between. This CDR3 is CASSTTAYNEQFF. Written as DNA, the CDR3 is TGTGCCAGCAGCACCACAGCCTACAATGAGCAGTTCTTC.

V usage is TRBV24-1 and J usage is TRBJ2-1; TRBD2 matches 13 bases. The CDR3 has 16 amino acids. The germline V gene encodes CDR1 KGHDR and CDR2 SFDVKD. V shed 5 bases and J 5 bases; nucleotides not matched to a gene: 5. Here the CDR3 reads CATSVWTSGGHNEQFF. The CDR3, as DNA: TGTGCCACCAGTGTCTGGACTAGCGGGGGACACAATGAGCAGTTCTTC.